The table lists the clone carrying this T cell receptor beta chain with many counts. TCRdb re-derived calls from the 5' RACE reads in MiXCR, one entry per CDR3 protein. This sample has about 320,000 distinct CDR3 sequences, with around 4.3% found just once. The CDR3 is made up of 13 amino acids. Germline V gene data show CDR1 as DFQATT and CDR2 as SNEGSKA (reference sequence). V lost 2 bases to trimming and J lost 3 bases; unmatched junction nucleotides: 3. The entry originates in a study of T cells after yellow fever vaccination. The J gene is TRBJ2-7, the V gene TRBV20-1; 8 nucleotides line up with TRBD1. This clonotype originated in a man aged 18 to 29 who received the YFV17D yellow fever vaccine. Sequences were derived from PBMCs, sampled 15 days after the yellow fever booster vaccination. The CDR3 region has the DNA TGCAGTGCTAGACATACAGGGGGCTACGAGCAGTACTTC. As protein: CSARHTGGYEQYF.